These 24 T cell receptor beta chains were sequenced from one sample in a study of blood T cell repertoires in COVID-19. Profiled with immunoSEQ multiplex PCR; TCRdb holds only in-frame clones, not every one. The sample lists roughly 250,000 clones, around 89% seen once, with 8% to 10% in the top ten. The sample was PBMCs or T cells enriched from blood (not recorded which). Receptors were obtained from a man aged 35 to 55 who had recovered from COVID-19.

The J gene is TRBJ2-2, the V gene TRBV7-6, with 9 bases fitting TRBD1. J gave up 2 bases and V 5 bases, and 12 bases lay outside the gene matches. The CDR3 is 18 amino acids. CDR1 is SGHVS and CDR2 is FNYEAQ in the germline V gene. The CDR3 is CASSLPTGQGRNTGELFF. In DNA, the CDR3 is TGTGCCAGCAGCCTGCCGACTGGACAGGGGCGAAACACCGGGGAGCTGTTTTTT.

V usage is TRBV13 and J usage is TRBJ2-7; D is uncertain. The CDR3 loop spans 13 amino acids. Germline lookup yields CDR1 PRHDT and CDR2 FYEKMQ (reference sequence). V was pared by 5 bases and J by 2 bases, with 10 bases between. The CDR3 nucleotides are TGTGCCAGCAGCCTTTATCCCGCCTACGAGCAGTACTTC. Its protein product is CASSLYPAYEQYF.

This clone was observed a single time. V gene TRBV5-1 combines with J gene TRBJ1-2, with 7 positions matching TRBD1. V dropped 2 bases and J dropped 0; count of bases not matched to a gene: 16. Germline V gene data show CDR1 as SGHRS and CDR2 as YFSETQ. The CDR3 contains 19 residues. The CDR3 is CASSLYTGTDLQANYGYTF. In nucleotides, the CDR3 is TGCGCCAGCAGCTTATATACCGGGACAGATCTTCAAGCTAACTATGGCTACACCTTC.

The V call is TRBV7-2, the J call TRBJ2-7, with D possibly TRBD1 on 5 matching bases. The CDR3 spans 14 residues. The germline V and J ends were trimmed by 2 bases and 3 bases, with 11 bases remaining between them. Germline V gene sequence: CDR1 SGHTA, CDR2 FQGNSA. CDR3 residues: CASSLSGSHYEQYF. The CDR3, as DNA: TGTGCCAGCAGCTTATCAGGGTCCCACTACGAGCAGTACTTC. Supplemented by reference TRBV7-2 and TRBJ2-7, the full variable domain reads GAGVSQSPSNKVTEKGKDVELRCDPISGHTALYWYRQSLGQGLEFLIYFQGNSAPDKSGLPSDRFSAERTGGSVSTLTIQRTQQEDSAVYLCASSLSGSHYEQYFGPGTRLTVT.

The chain uses TRBV21-1 and TRBJ1-6; TRBD1, as called in the table, went unchecked against the DNA. TRBV21-1 counts as a pseudogene. The CDR3 consists of 15 residues. CDR3 protein: CASSKGGHNRSPLHF. CDR3 DNA: TGTGCCAGCAGCAAAGGGGGACATAACAGATCACCCCTCCACTTT.

V and J are TRBV28 and TRBJ1-5; D remains ambiguous. V was trimmed by 2 bases and J by 1 base, leaving 6 bases between them. Germline CDR1 MDHEN, CDR2 SYDVKM. The CDR3 consists of 14 residues. The CDR3 protein is CASSLIVSNQPQHF. The CDR3 nucleotides are TGTGCCAGCAGTTTAATAGTAAGCAATCAGCCCCAGCATTTT.

The table lists this clone with a few counts. The genes are TRBV10-1 and TRBJ1-1; TRBD1 aligns across 7 bases. This CDR3 is 12 amino acids long. Germline assignment: CDR1 WNHNN and CDR2 SYGVQD (reference sequence). The trim removed 3 bases at V and 8 bases at J, leaving 3 bases unmatched. The CDR3 protein is CASSERQGEAFF. CDR3 coding DNA: TGCGCCAGCAGTGAAAGACAGGGAGAAGCTTTCTTT.

The chain links TRBV19 to TRBJ1-2; D gene ambiguous. Trimming left V 1 base short and J 8 bases short, with 14 bases between. The CDR3 runs 14 residues. The germline CDR1 and CDR2 sequences are LNHDA and SQIVND (reference sequence). CDR3: CASSIVTDPEGYTF. The CDR3 region has the DNA TGTGCCAGTAGTATAGTTACAGACCCTGAAGGCTACACCTTC.

This clone has a handful of counts. Distinct nucleotide sequences in the sample also encode this CDR3. The chain is built from TRBV9 and TRBJ1-1; D uncertain. This CDR3 has 14 residues. CDR1 is SGDLS and CDR2 is YYNGEE in the germline V gene. The V gene lost 0 bases and the J gene lost 4 bases, with 10 bases spanning the gap. CDR3 in amino acids: CASSVAPRGTEAFF. DNA for the CDR3: TGTGCCAGCAGCGTAGCTCCCCGGGGCACTGAAGCTTTCTTT.

The rearrangement uses TRBV5-1 and TRBJ2-2; the match to TRBD1 covers 7 bases. Germline V gene sequence: CDR1 SGHRS, CDR2 YFSETQ. After removal of 1 base from V and 5 bases from J, the junction contained 5 bases not matched to a gene. The CDR3 runs to 15 residues. The CDR3 coding sequence is TGCGCCAGCAGCTTGAGTACAGGGGCGACCGGGGAGCTGTTTTTT. This codes for CASSLSTGATGELFF.

This chain uses TRBV7-6 with TRBJ2-3; 7 positions agree with TRBD2. The CDR3 extends over 16 amino acids. V lost 4 bases to trimming and J lost 0 bases; unmatched junction nucleotides: 7. Germline loops: CDR1 SGHVS, CDR2 FNYEAQ. This CDR3 is CASSSLTGGSTDTQYF. In DNA form, the CDR3 reads TGTGCCAGCAGCTCCCTCACGGGGGGTAGCACAGATACGCAGTATTTT. Full variable domain (missing parts from reference TRBV7-6 and TRBJ2-3): GAGVSQSPRYKVTKRGQDVALRCDPISGHVSLYWYRQALGQGPEFLTYFNYEAQQDKSGLPNDRFSAERPEGSISTLTIQRTEQRDSAMYRCASSSLTGGSTDTQYFGPGTRLTVL.

This chain links TRBV5-8 with TRBJ2-5; 13 nucleotides line up with TRBD2. The trim removed 4 bases at V and 4 bases at J, leaving 4 bases unmatched. Germline V gives CDR1 SGHTS, CDR2 YDEGEE. The CDR3 is 15 residues long. The CDR3 loop is CASSVGTSGTETQYF. The CDR3 region has the DNA TGTGCCAGCAGCGTCGGGACTAGCGGGACAGAGACCCAGTACTTC.

The chain recombines TRBV7-8 with TRBJ2-2; D possibly corresponds to TRBD1 (5 bases). The CDR3 is 20 amino acids. Trimming pared 2 bases from V and 0 bases from J, leaving 22 bases between. Germline CDR1 SGHVS, CDR2 FQNEAQ. The CDR3 DNA follows: TGTGCCAGCAGCTTAACGCATGACAGTCACAGTACCGCGAACACCGGGGAGCTGTTTTTT. Amino acid sequence: CASSLTHDSHSTANTGELFF.

The chain recombines TRBV29-1 with TRBJ2-1; maybe TRBD1 (5 bases). The CDR3 totals 12 residues. V was pared by 4 bases and J by 8 bases, with 12 bases between. Germline assignment: CDR1 SQVTM and CDR2 ANQGSEA. CDR3 in DNA: TGCAGCGTTGCGGTCAGGGTGGATGAGCAGTTCTTC. Residues: CSVAVRVDEQFF.

The chain is built from TRBV7-8 and TRBJ2-3; tentatively, D is TRBD2 (7 bases). CDR1 SGHVS and CDR2 FQNEAQ come from the germline V gene. The germline V and J ends were trimmed by 8 bases and 2 bases, with 20 bases remaining between them. CDR3 length: 16 amino acids. CDR3 DNA sequence: TGTGCCAGCCGACGGGGGGCGGTTTGGGTCACAGATACGCAGTATTTT. Translating gives CASRRGAVWVTDTQYF.

In DNA, the CDR3 is TGTGCCAGCAGCGTAGGGGACAGGGGAGAACAGCCCCAGCATTTT. This codes for CASSVGDRGEQPQHF. This chain links TRBV9 with TRBJ1-5, with TRBD1 matching over 10 bases. Germline assignment: CDR1 SGDLS and CDR2 YYNGEE. The CDR3 is 15 residues long. Trimming removed 0 bases from V and 7 bases from J; junction bases left unmatched: 4.

The rearrangement links TRBV7-8 to TRBJ1-2; TRBD1 aligns across 7 bases. This CDR3 contains 16 residues. The junction had 17 bases not matched to a gene; V was cut back by 5 bases and J by 8 bases. CDR1 SGHVS and CDR2 FQNEAQ come from the germline V gene. CDR3 nucleotides: TGTGCCAGCAGCCCGGGGACAGTATCCTCAAAATCGGGCTACACCTTC. Residues: CASSPGTVSSKSGYTF.

The DNA for the CDR3 is TGTGCCAGCACCCAAAACCCAGGGGTTGGGAACTATGGCTACACCTTC. Protein product: CASTQNPGVGNYGYTF. V is TRBV27 and J is TRBJ1-2, with TRBD1 as a possible D gene (6 bases). Germline V gene lookup returns CDR1 MNHEY and CDR2 SMNVEV (reference sequence). The CDR3 sequence is 16 residues long. Trimming left V 7 bases short and J 2 bases short, with 20 bases between.

The gene calls are TRBV7-9 and TRBJ2-3, with D possibly TRBD2 on 7 matching bases. The CDR3 sequence is 14 residues long. Germline values: CDR1 SEHNR, CDR2 FQNEAQ (reference sequence). The ends were cut back, 5 bases at V and 4 bases at J, with 13 bases in the middle. CDR3 bases: TGTGCCAGCAGCCCGGAGGGGGGGGCAGATACGCAGTATTTT. It codes for CASSPEGGADTQYF.

This chain uses TRBV27 with TRBJ2-3; a weak D match, TRBD1 (5 bases). Germline lookup yields CDR1 MNHEY and CDR2 SMNVEV (reference sequence). V gave up 6 bases and J gave up 6 bases, with 16 bases separating them. CDR3 size: 14 residues. The CDR3 bases are TGTGCCAGCAGGCTGGGGCCACCAGGGGATACGCAGTATTTT. This encodes CASRLGPPGDTQYF.

V and J are TRBV27 and TRBJ2-7, with 7 bases identical to TRBD1. The germline CDR1 and CDR2 sequences are MNHEY and SMNVEV (reference sequence). With V trimmed by 5 bases and J by 3 bases, 10 bases remained unmatched. The CDR3 consists of 15 residues. DNA for the CDR3: TGTGCCAGCAGTCGTAGGATCCGGGACAGCTACGAGCAGTACTTC. This codes for CASSRRIRDSYEQYF.

The rearrangement uses TRBV7-2 and TRBJ2-2; a possible D gene is TRBD2 (5 bases). This CDR3 contains 15 residues. Trimming cost V 0 bases and J 4 bases, with 9 bases left between them. Germline assignment: CDR1 SGHTA and CDR2 FQGNSA. CDR3 DNA sequence: TGTGCCAGCAGCTTAGCGCCGGGAAGCACCGGGGAGCTGTTTTTT. This translates into CASSLAPGSTGELFF.

The V gene is TRBV19, the J gene TRBJ2-2; 7 nucleotides match TRBD1. The V gene end was trimmed by 5 bases and the J gene end by 2 bases; junction bases not matched to a gene: 8. CDR3 length: 16 amino acids. Looked up from germline, CDR1 is LNHDA and CDR2 is SQIVND (reference sequence). This CDR3 is CASSSIRTGNTGELFF. CDR3 DNA sequence: TGTGCCAGTAGTTCAATTAGGACAGGAAACACCGGGGAGCTGTTTTTT. The full variable domain, rest sourced from reference TRBV19 and TRBJ2-2, is DGGITQSPKYLFRKEGQNVTLSCEQNLNHDAMYWYRQDPGQGLRLIYYSQIVNDFQKGDIAEGYSVSREKKESFPLTVTSAQKNPTAFYLCASSSIRTGNTGELFFGEGSRLTVL.

In this sample, this clone turned up once. V and J are TRBV3-1 (or the pseudogene TRBV3-2) and TRBJ2-5; 12 nucleotides match TRBD2. The CDR3 runs to 19 residues. Germline CDR1 and CDR2: LGHDT and YNNKEL (reference sequence). Trimming took 1 base from V and 1 from J; bases not matched to a gene: 10. CDR3 sequence: CASSQGTSGEFGPQETQYF. The CDR3, as DNA: TGTGCCAGCAGCCAAGGGACTAGCGGGGAATTCGGGCCCCAAGAGACCCAGTACTTC.